This T cell receptor beta chain came from a study of neoadjuvant anti-PD-1 for oral cavity cancer. The protocol was immunoSEQ multiplex PCR, while the TCRdb copy is restricted to in-frame clones and leaves out a portion. Of about 42,000 clones in the sample, 65% to 85% were seen once. Time point defined: after neoadjuvant nivolumab, at surgical resection. This clone turned up a few times. Its cognate antigen is unknown. Findings and caveats of the study: Each response group had just a few patients in TCR analyses. Treg/Th17 ratio rose with pretreatment blood and fell with post-treatment tumor TCRbeta clonality.

The source of this sequence is a person aged 35 to 85 with oral cavity squamous cell carcinoma. Specimen: PBMCs, collected after nivolumab (anti-PD-1) treatment.

CDR3 loop: CASSLDQGQEIEAFF. CDR3 bases: TGTGCCAGCAGCTTAGATCAGGGACAGGAGATTGAAGCTTTCTTT. This sequence joins TRBV7-9 and TRBJ1-1, with 8 bases that match TRBD1. Germline V gene data show CDR1 as SEHNR and CDR2 as FQNEAQ (reference sequence). This CDR3 region has 15 residues. Trimming removed 1 base from V and 7 bases from J; junction bases left unmatched: 8.